Listed below are T cell receptor beta chains from one sample, sequenced in a study of shared clonotypes between healthy human individuals. TCRdb's table, derived via immunoSEQ multiplex PCR, lists solely in-frame clones and lacks some. Among about 1.1 million clones listed, 70% to 80% were seen once. Sequencing used memory CD4+ T cells from PBMCs. These receptors were collected from a man between 18 and 35 years old in good health. Some clones in this sample may be carry-over from other donors' samples. The conserved cysteine and the conserved F or W are not part of the CDR3 here. Not every row has a clone size; where given, it reads once, few, many or a size class.

abundance: .
v_gene: TRBV19
j_gene: TRBJ2-7
CDR3aa: ASSAPGTVAYEQY

abundance: .
v_gene: TRBV28
j_gene: TRBJ1-1
CDR3aa: ASRVGQGVGNTEAF

abundance: .
v_gene: TRBV18
j_gene: TRBJ2-1
CDR3aa: ASSPGSGVTGVSEQF

abundance: .
v_gene: TRBV6-1
j_gene: TRBJ1-2
CDR3aa: ASTSGQPGYT

abundance: .
v_gene: TRBV2
j_gene: TRBJ1-2
CDR3aa: ASSEQGSLGDGYT

abundance: .
v_gene: TRBV18
j_gene: TRBJ1-2
CDR3aa: ASSPGQERTNYGYT

abundance: .
v_gene: TRBV7-9
j_gene: TRBJ2-7
CDR3aa: ASSLGAGSGQSEQY

abundance: .
v_gene: TRBV15
j_gene: TRBJ2-5
CDR3aa: ATSAGQQETQY

abundance: .
v_gene: TRBV18
j_gene: TRBJ2-7
CDR3aa: ASSPKDSGVEQY

abundance: .
v_gene: TRBV11-3
j_gene: TRBJ2-3
CDR3aa: ASSPAGRRDTQY

abundance: .
v_gene: TRBV2
j_gene: TRBJ2-7
CDR3aa: ASSESYLGLYEQY

abundance: .
v_gene: TRBV2
j_gene: TRBJ2-1
CDR3aa: ASTLGGGEQF

abundance: .
v_gene: TRBV4-1
j_gene: TRBJ2-5
CDR3aa: ASRDFQETQY

abundance: .
v_gene: TRBV10-3
j_gene: TRBJ1-5
CDR3aa: AISEVDNQPQH

abundance: .
v_gene: TRBV7-9
j_gene: TRBJ1-1
CDR3aa: ASSIQVNTEAF

abundance: .
v_gene: TRBV6-1
j_gene: TRBJ1-5
CDR3aa: ASSGFFQPQH

abundance: .
v_gene: TRBV11-2
j_gene: TRBJ1-4
CDR3aa: ASSWDTKLF

abundance: few
v_gene: TRBV27
j_gene: TRBJ1-5
CDR3aa: ASSLSWGSGQPQH

abundance: .
v_gene: TRBV5-4
j_gene: TRBJ2-7
CDR3aa: ASSPGTSGSAYEQY

abundance: .
v_gene: TRBV5-1
j_gene: TRBJ2-3
CDR3aa: ASSWAGVSTDTQY

abundance: .
v_gene: TRBV19
j_gene: TRBJ1-1
CDR3aa: ASSHRGSYTEAF

abundance: once
v_gene: TRBV7-2
j_gene: TRBJ1-2
CDR3aa: ASSLVAGSSNYGYT

abundance: .
v_gene: TRBV2
j_gene: TRBJ2-3
CDR3aa: ASSEAGVEVDTQY

abundance: once
v_gene: TRBV28
j_gene: TRBJ2-7
CDR3aa: ASSFVGQGSYEQY

abundance: few
v_gene: TRBV28
j_gene: TRBJ2-7
CDR3aa: ASSLRDPFYEQY

abundance: .
v_gene: TRBV7-8
j_gene: TRBJ1-4
CDR3aa: ASSVEVGTNEKLF

abundance: .
v_gene: TRBV28
j_gene: TRBJ2-1
CDR3aa: ASREQAGEHNEQF

abundance: few
v_gene: TRBV19
j_gene: TRBJ1-2
CDR3aa: ASYRSRGVGGYT

abundance: many
v_gene: TRBV2
j_gene: TRBJ1-4
CDR3aa: ASSRTANEKLF

abundance: .
v_gene: TRBV14
j_gene: TRBJ2-7
CDR3aa: ASSEGLAGAGYEQY

abundance: .
v_gene: TRBV19
j_gene: TRBJ2-5
CDR3aa: ASSRQETQY

abundance: .
v_gene: TRBV28
j_gene: TRBJ1-1
CDR3aa: ASSLPIGGTEAF

abundance: once
v_gene: TRBV14
j_gene: TRBJ2-1
CDR3aa: ASSLLTSESSYNEQF

abundance: .
v_gene: TRBV5-1
j_gene: TRBJ2-5
CDR3aa: ASQERESAVQY

abundance: .
v_gene: TRBV19
j_gene: TRBJ2-1
CDR3aa: ASSIARGPYNEQF

abundance: .
v_gene: TRBV28
j_gene: TRBJ1-1
CDR3aa: ASLSRGTITEAF

abundance: .
v_gene: TRBV27
j_gene: TRBJ2-7
CDR3aa: ASSLWLSPRNEQY

abundance: .
v_gene: TRBV9
j_gene: TRBJ2-1
CDR3aa: ASSFGTGVYNEQF

abundance: many
v_gene: TRBV19
j_gene: TRBJ1-3
CDR3aa: ASRTEYAGNTIY

abundance: .
v_gene: TRBV6-5
j_gene: TRBJ2-5
CDR3aa: ASSWGGIDRETQY

abundance: .
v_gene: TRBV7-2
j_gene: TRBJ2-7
CDR3aa: ASSSRGTSVYEQY